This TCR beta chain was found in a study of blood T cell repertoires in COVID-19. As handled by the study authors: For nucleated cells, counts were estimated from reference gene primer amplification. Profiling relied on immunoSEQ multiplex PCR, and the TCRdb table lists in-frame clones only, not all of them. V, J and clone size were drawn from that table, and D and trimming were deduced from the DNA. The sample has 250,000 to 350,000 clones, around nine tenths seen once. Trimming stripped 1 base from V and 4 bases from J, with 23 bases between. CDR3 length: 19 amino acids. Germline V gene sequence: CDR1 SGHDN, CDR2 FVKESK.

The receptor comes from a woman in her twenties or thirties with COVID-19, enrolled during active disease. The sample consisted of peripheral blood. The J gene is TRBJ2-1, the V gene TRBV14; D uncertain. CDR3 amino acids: CASSQVVPDSPGAYNEQFF. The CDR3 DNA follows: TGTGCCAGCAGCCAAGTCGTTCCAGACTCTCCCGGCGCATACAATGAGCAGTTCTTC.